What follows are 8 T cell receptor beta chains derived from one specimen sequenced in a study of cytomegalovirus exposure and HLA in healthy donors. This PCR relied on a set of 60 Vbeta primers and 13 Jbeta primers. Generated by immunoSEQ multiplex PCR, the TCRdb table keeps only in-frame clones and is missing some. The sample is made up of some 120,000 clones, and the top ten hold 1% of it. The sample was PBMCs. All receptors derive from a man aged 18 to 30 in good health and CMV-seronegative.

This chain connects TRBV19 to TRBJ1-2; no firm D call. This CDR3 has 13 residues. The ends were cut back, 6 bases at V and 2 bases at J, with 10 bases in the middle. Looked up from germline, CDR1 is LNHDA and CDR2 is SQIVND (reference sequence). CDR3 loop: CASSITENYGYTF. In nucleotides, the CDR3 is TGTGCCAGTAGCATTACAGAGAACTATGGCTACACCTTC.

This chain's CDR3 is CASSTWDRENSPLHF. The CDR3, as DNA: TGTGCCAGCAGTACCTGGGACAGAGAGAATTCACCCCTCCACTTT. The chain combines TRBV27 with TRBJ1-6, with TRBD1 matching over 7 bases. V shed 5 bases and J 7 bases; nucleotides not matched to a gene: 8. The CDR3 extends over 15 amino acids. The germline CDR1 and CDR2 sequences are MNHEY and SMNVEV (reference sequence).

This chain connects TRBV7-9 to TRBJ1-2; weak D call: TRBD1 (5 bases). The CDR3 spans 13 residues. Germline-derived CDR1 and CDR2 are SEHNR and FQNEAQ (reference sequence). The V end was cut by 2 bases, the J end by 7 bases, with 11 bases between. In DNA, the CDR3 is TGTGCCAGCAGCTTAACCGCGGGGGGTGGCTACACCTTC. As protein: CASSLTAGGGYTF.

This chain joins TRBV14 and TRBJ2-3; D might be TRBD1 (5 bases). The CDR3 contains 15 residues. The germline V gene encodes CDR1 SGHDN and CDR2 FVKESK. V was shortened by 4 bases and J by 6 bases, with 17 bases between the two germline ends. The CDR3 protein is CASSRAWGLMDTQYF. CDR3 nucleotides: TGTGCCAGCAGCCGCGCATGGGGCCTCATGGATACGCAGTATTTT. The entire variable domain, with the rest obtained from reference TRBV14 and TRBJ2-3, is as follows: EAGVTQFPSHSVIEKGQTVTLRCDPISGHDNLYWYRRVMGKEIKFLLHFVKESKQDESGMPNNRFLAERTGGTYSTLKVQPAELEDSGVYFCASSRAWGLMDTQYFGPGTRLTVL.

The gene calls are TRBV5-1 and TRBJ2-1, with 11 positions matching TRBD2. V lost 2 bases, J lost 7 bases, and 8 bases stayed unmatched. The CDR3 runs to 16 residues. Germline V gene data show CDR1 as SGHRS and CDR2 as YFSETQ. The CDR3 here is CASSLVLAGVGNEQFF. In DNA, the CDR3 is TGCGCCAGCAGCTTAGTACTAGCGGGGGTTGGGAATGAGCAGTTCTTC.

The V and J genes are TRBV27 and TRBJ2-7; the match to TRBD1 covers 12 bases. The germline V gene has CDR1 MNHEY and CDR2 SMNVEV (reference sequence). After removal of 4 bases from V and 0 bases from J, the junction contained 7 bases not matched to a gene. This CDR3 contains 17 residues. For the CDR3, the DNA is TGTGCCAGCAGTTATTACCCGGGACAGGGGGCCTCCTACGAGCAGTACTTC. Residues: CASSYYPGQGASYEQYF.

This chain connects TRBV5-8 to TRBJ2-5, with TRBD2 matching 11 bases. The CDR3 has 17 residues. With 0 bases clipped from V and 5 bases from J, the junction kept 9 bases outside the gene matches. Germline values: CDR1 SGHTS, CDR2 YDEGEE. CDR3 sequence reads: CASSLALAGGVWETQYF. The DNA of the CDR3 is TGTGCCAGCAGCTTGGCTCTAGCGGGAGGTGTATGGGAGACCCAGTACTTC.

This rearrangement joins TRBV11-3 to TRBJ1-2, with 7 bases identical to TRBD1. CDR3 length: 12 residues. With V trimmed by 5 bases and J by 14 bases, 11 bases remained unmatched. Germline V gene lookup returns CDR1 SGHNT and CDR2 YENEEA. CDR3 in amino acids: CASSTRDSLRTF. CDR3 nucleotide sequence: TGTGCCAGCAGCACTCGGGACAGCCTAAGAACCTTC.